Sequencing of this T cell receptor beta chain was carried out in a study of T-cell reconstitution after alpha-beta-depleted transplantation in children. Study results and caveats: Surviving recipient T cells and intrathymic progenitors accounted for some patients' high TCRbeta diversity at day 60. When one year had passed after transplant, most T-cell counts and diversity came from newly produced T cells. After transplant, at about two months, alpha-beta T cells were reportedly derived from several hundred expanded graft clones.

This clonotype came up a few times. Its target is not known. Unique molecular identifiers were built into the TCRbeta library. TCRdb reprocessed the PCR reads via MiXCR and lists one record per CDR3 protein. Here the sample spans approximately 800,000 distinct CDR3 sequences, 15% to 20% being singletons. The CDR3 length is 14 residues. Trimming removed 3 bases from V and 2 bases from J, with 9 bases in between. The gene calls are TRBV12-3 or TRBV12-4 and TRBJ2-3, with D possibly matching TRBD2 (5 bases). This receptor was taken from a male patient between 10 and 17 years old who had a stem cell transplant for acute lymphoblastic leukemia, so the T cells may come from the graft donor. The input for sequencing was PBMCs, mostly from graft donor cells, taken 360 days after TCRalphabeta/CD19-depleted stem cell transplant. In nucleotides, the CDR3 is TGTGCCAGCAGTTTGCGGGCCATCACAGATACGCAGTATTTT. It specifies CASSLRAITDTQYF.